This TCR beta chain comes out of a study of vaccination and CD4 T cells after COVID-19 (dated by TCRdb to the early 2020s). Background on the whole study: Convalescent patients had a positive SARS-CoV-2 result on nasal swab PCR, and of these patients, several had mild disease and one had severe disease. Six males and four females were included in the convalescent cohort, with two Hispanic individuals, seven Caucasians, two Asians and one multiracial person represented. Two doses of either the Pfizer-BioNTech BNT162b2 vaccine (n=8) or the Moderna mRNA-1273 vaccine (n=2) were administered to participants. Post-COVID blood samples from convalescent patients were collected a median of roughly 100 days after diagnosis, with a range of 35 to 161 days. The time from the second vaccine dose to post-vaccine blood sampling had a median of roughly 70 days and ranged from about 14 to 241 days. For stimulating the cultures, overlapping spike peptide pools were used, derived from SARS-CoV-2 as well as from the common cold coronaviruses HCoV-NL63, HCoV-OC43 and HCoV-229E. Control cultures received a CEFX viral epitope pool as the positive control, an HIV-1 Nef peptide pool as the negative control, or no peptide. In about 11 COVID-19 convalescent patients and a few infection-naive healthy vaccine recipients, the spike-specific CD4+ TCR repertoire before mRNA vaccination was compared with the repertoire after mRNA vaccination. The study at large found these results: The study included relatively few convalescent patients and did not analyze early timepoints after natural infection. Among the post-vaccine SARS-CoV-2-reactive clones in convalescent patients, a median approximately 90% showed up only after vaccination, which suggests vaccine-specific priming. Nearly all vaccine-specific clones in convalescent patients (304 of 307) were mono-reactive for SARS-CoV-2 spike rather than cross-reactive with common cold coronaviruses. The median count of SARS-CoV-2-reactive clonotypes went up from around 23 after infection to approximately 40 after vaccination, although the change was not significant.

This specimen's treatment or condition label, interpreted: 10-day PBMC culture with coronavirus spike peptide pools or control peptides (ViraFEST assay). The ViraFEST assay was used in the study, in which antigen-specific T cells were expanded with peptide pools and expanded clonotypes were subsequently identified by TCR sequencing. Positive SARS-CoV-2 PCR tests in the convalescent patients dated from March to December 2020, before Alpha, Beta and Delta variants emerged in the United States. PBMCs were cultured at around 2 million per well in IMDM supplemented with roughly 5% human AB serum and around 10 IU/ml IL-2, with roughly 10 ug/ml peptide pools added. On days 3 and 7, half of the culture medium was replaced with fresh IL-2-containing medium. Once the cells had been in culture for less than 12 days, the EasySep CD4+ T cell isolation kit was used to isolate CD4+ T cells by negative selection. Ficoll-Paque Plus gradient centrifugation was used to isolate PBMCs from whole blood, and the isolated PBMCs were then either used fresh or cryopreserved at -140C. Each culture condition was generally run in triplicate wells.

From its cysteine to its phenylalanine, the CDR3 spans 12 amino acids. The DNA shown is the 36-base CDR3, in frame from base 1. Trimming removed 5 bases from V and 1 base from J, leaving 2 bases between the germline ends. The germline V gene (reference sequence) sets CDR1 to SEHNR and CDR2 to FQNEAQ. As to this clonotype: Its antigen has not been determined. Base qualities are missing; no much larger clone stands one base away.

Library preparation employed PCR. DNA from cultured CD4+ T cells underwent TCR sequencing with the Oncomine TCR Beta short-read assay at the Johns Hopkins FTIC core. The QIAamp micro DNA kit was used to extract genomic DNA from the cultured CD4+ T cells. Oncomine TCR Beta libraries from cultured CD4+ T cells were pooled using unique dual indexes and sequenced on an Illumina iSeq 100. The study's processing was this. Non-productive sequences were filtered out, and CDR3s that did not start with C, did not end with F or W, or were shorter than 7 amino acids were discarded. The MANAFEST web application identified antigen-specific clonotypes by comparing peptide-stimulated wells against reference wells and other culture wells. Positive clones required FDR below 0.05, an odds ratio above 5, and productive frequency above 0.1% in at least two of three replicate wells. Cross-reactive clonotypes were defined as significantly expanded in both SARS-CoV-2 spike wells and at least one common cold coronavirus spike condition. Using R version 3.6.1, CDR3 homology was evaluated through Levenshtein distances (stringdist) along with unrooted phylogenetic trees (ape). Clones were called with MiXCR by TCRdb after fastp trimmed the public reads at Q25, and only in-frame beta chains were retained. Entries that share a CDR3 protein sequence are merged under the most common genes and DNA. The V and J calls here are based on TCRdb, not the publication. This sample comprises more than 9,000 distinct CDR3 sequences, 50% to 75% of them detected only once. Around 8.6% of the sample rests with the top ten.

Here the chain combines TRBV7-9 and TRBJ2-2, with an unclear D gene assignment. This TCR was sampled from a human donor who had recovered from COVID-19. The specimen sequenced was CD4+ T cells from blood, cultured in vitro. The CDR3 protein sequence reads: CASSVNTGELFF. The DNA reads as follows: TGTGCCAGCAGCGTGAACACCGGGGAGCTGTTTTTT. Where the CDR3 stops, the reference TRBV7-9 and TRBJ2-2 genes take over; the full variable domain is DTGVSQNPRHKITKRGQNVTFRCDPISEHNRLYWYRQTLGQGPEFLTYFQNEAQLEKSRLLSDRFSAERPKGSFSTLEIQRTEQGDSAMYLCASSVNTGELFFGEGSRLTVL.